Presented here are 28 T cell receptor beta chains from one specimen sequenced in a study of T cells in tuberculosis. The table came from immunoSEQ multiplex PCR; TCRdb's copy has only in-frame clones and leaves some out. This table has 37,000 or so clones, around 93% appearing once. The sample was PBMCs. The source is a donor between 5 and 29 years old with latent tuberculosis or without tuberculosis infection. Some clones in this sample may be carry-over from other donors' samples.

The chain has TRBV6-5 and TRBJ1-2; no clear D. V was shortened by 3 bases and J by 3 bases, with 11 bases between the two germline ends. Germline CDR1 MNHEY, CDR2 SVGAGI. The CDR3 is 14 amino acids. CDR3 residues: CASSYREGDYGYTF. The CDR3 bases are TGTGCCAGCAGTTATCGAGAGGGAGACTATGGCTACACCTTC.

The rearrangement joins TRBV11-2 to TRBJ1-1; 8 nucleotides agree with TRBD1. Germline CDR1 is SGHAT and CDR2 is FQNNGV. The V gene end was trimmed by 7 bases and the J gene end by 3 bases; junction bases not matched to a gene: 10. The CDR3 sequence is 15 residues long. This CDR3 reads CASTIGQGADTEAFF. The DNA for the CDR3 is TGTGCCAGCACCATTGGTCAGGGGGCGGACACTGAAGCTTTCTTT.

V gene TRBV5-6 combines with J gene TRBJ2-2; D is possibly TRBD1 (5 bases). This CDR3 region has 17 residues. CDR1 is SGHDT and CDR2 is YYEEEE in the germline V gene. Deletions cut 2 bases from V and 0 bases from J, with 14 bases between. The CDR3 DNA sequence: TGTGCCAGCAGCTTTTGGGGAACAGGCACGAACACCGGGGAGCTGTTTTTT. It specifies CASSFWGTGTNTGELFF.

By frequency in the sample, this clone is medium-sized. CDR3 amino acids: CASSQSGSQPQHF. The CDR3 coding sequence is TGTGCCAGCAGCCAATCAGGGTCGCAGCCCCAGCATTTT. This sequence joins TRBV14 and TRBJ1-5; D is perhaps TRBD1 (5 bases). The CDR3 has 13 residues. Germline loops: CDR1 SGHDN, CDR2 FVKESK. V lost 2 bases, J lost 7 bases, and 9 bases lay in between.

The chain links TRBV4-3 to TRBJ1-3; D remains ambiguous. CDR3 length: 17 amino acids. Germline V CDR1 and CDR2: LGHNA, YSLEER. The V gene lost 4 bases and the J gene lost 7 bases, with 23 bases spanning the gap. CDR3 nucleotides: TGCGCCAGCAGCCCCCGCCAGGCTGATTTACAATGGAACACCATATATTTT. It encodes CASSPRQADLQWNTIYF.

In its sample, this clone was seen once. The chain joins TRBV7-9 to TRBJ1-5, with 8 bases fitting TRBD1. Germline V gene lookup returns CDR1 SEHNR and CDR2 FQNEAQ (reference sequence). V gave up 6 bases and J gave up 5 bases; unmatched junction bases: 12. The CDR3 has 16 amino acids. The CDR3 coding sequence is TGTGCCAGCAGTGGAACCGGGACAGGAGTGTATCAGCCCCAGCATTTT. Translating it yields CASSGTGTGVYQPQHF.

This chain links TRBV5-1 with TRBJ2-2; TRBD1 agrees at 8 bases. Germline V CDR1 and CDR2: SGHRS, YFSETQ. The CDR3 spans 15 residues. V dropped 4 bases and J dropped 2; count of bases not matched to a gene: 4. CDR3 coding DNA: TGCGCCAGCAGCCAGGGACAGGTCAACACCGGGGAGCTGTTTTTT. Its protein is CASSQGQVNTGELFF. The complete variable domain, with remaining parts taken from reference TRBV5-1 and TRBJ2-2, reads KAGVTQTPRYLIKTRGQQVTLSCSPISGHRSVSWYQQTPGQGLQFLFEYFSETQRNKGNFPGRFSGRQFSNSRSEMNVSTLELGDSALYLCASSQGQVNTGELFFGEGSRLTVL.

This chain connects TRBV5-1 to TRBJ1-4, with D possibly being TRBD1 (5 bases). The V gene's germline CDR1 is SGHRS and CDR2 YFSETQ. V dropped 0 bases and J dropped 8 bases, with 11 bases sitting between them. The CDR3 is 14 amino acids. In DNA form, the CDR3 reads TGCGCCAGCAGCTTGGCTCCGGGGGGAGAAAAACTGTTTTTT. Amino acids: CASSLAPGGEKLFF.

V and J are TRBV4-1 and TRBJ2-3; TRBD2 aligns across 11 bases. V lost 3 bases to trimming and J lost 3 bases; unmatched junction nucleotides: 5. The length of the CDR3 is 16 residues. The germline V gene encodes CDR1 MGHRA and CDR2 YSYEKL. CDR3 sequence reads: CASSQISGGATDTQYF. The CDR3 DNA reads as TGCGCCAGCAGCCAGATTAGCGGGGGGGCTACAGATACGCAGTATTTT.

The V and J genes are TRBV5-5 and TRBJ1-4, with D perhaps matching TRBD1 (5 bases). CDR1 and CDR2 (germline): SGHKS, YYEKEE (reference sequence). V was trimmed by 3 bases and J by 3 bases, leaving 9 bases between them. The length of the CDR3 is 14 residues. In nucleotides, the CDR3 is TGTGCCAGCAGCTACAGGATATCTAATGAAAAACTGTTTTTT. It yields the protein CASSYRISNEKLFF.

This chain uses TRBV9 with TRBJ1-1; tentative D call: TRBD1 (6 bases). Germline lookup yields CDR1 SGDLS and CDR2 YYNGEE. The germline V and J ends were trimmed by 2 bases and 0 bases, with 8 bases remaining between them. This CDR3 is 14 amino acids long. CDR3 DNA sequence: TGTGCCAGCAGCGTCGGACAGATGAACACTGAAGCTTTCTTT. It is translated as CASSVGQMNTEAFF. The full variable domain, with the rest looked up from reference TRBV9 and TRBJ1-1, is DSGVTQTPKHLITATGQRVTLRCSPRSGDLSVYWYQQSLDQGLQFLIQYYNGEERAKGNILERFSAQQFPDLHSELNLSSLELGDSALYFCASSVGQMNTEAFFGQGTRLTVV.

The CDR3 here is CASSQHRTGSGYGYTF. The CDR3 DNA reads as TGCGCCAGCAGCCAACACCGTACAGGGTCTGGCTATGGCTACACCTTC. This rearrangement joins TRBV4-3 to TRBJ1-2; perhaps TRBD1 as D (6 bases). In germline, CDR1 is LGHNA, CDR2 YSLEER. CDR3 length: 16 amino acids. V was cut by 2 bases and J by 4 bases, with 17 bases left in between.

The chain uses TRBV5-6 and TRBJ1-5; D possibly corresponds to TRBD1 (6 bases). The V gene's germline CDR1 is SGHDT and CDR2 YYEEEE. This CDR3 contains 16 residues. The V and J ends lost 10 bases and 5 bases respectively, with 25 bases between them. The CDR3 DNA reads TGTGCCGGAAGCGGGGGGCAGGGTAGTAGGGATCAGCCCCAGCATTTT. Translation gives CAGSGGQGSRDQPQHF.

The rearrangement links TRBV7-2 to TRBJ1-2; 8 bases match TRBD1. The V gene end was trimmed by 5 bases and the J gene end by 2 bases; junction bases not matched to a gene: 4. The CDR3 runs 14 residues. From germline, CDR1 is SGHTA and CDR2 FQGNSA. In nucleotides, the CDR3 is TGTGCCAGCAGCCCCGGGGACAGGAACTATGGCTACACCTTC. Translated: CASSPGDRNYGYTF. Full variable domain (missing parts from reference TRBV7-2 and TRBJ1-2): GAGVSQSPSNKVTEKGKDVELRCDPISGHTALYWYRQSLGQGLEFLIYFQGNSAPDKSGLPSDRFSAERTGGSVSTLTIQRTQQEDSAVYLCASSPGDRNYGYTFGSGTRLTVV.

The chain employs TRBV28 and TRBJ1-2; D uncertain. V was shortened by 7 bases and J by 4 bases, with 10 bases between the two germline ends. The germline CDR1 and CDR2 sequences are MDHEN and SYDVKM. The CDR3 loop spans 12 amino acids. The CDR3 coding sequence is TGTGCCAGCACTACGAACCCCTATGGCTACACCTTC. Residues: CASTTNPYGYTF.

The chain is built from TRBV7-3 and TRBJ2-1; 7 nucleotides match TRBD2. Germline CDR1 reads SGHTA; CDR2 reads FQGTGA. CDR3 size: 16 residues. The trim removed 0 bases at V and 0 bases at J, leaving 2 bases unmatched. CDR3 region: CASSLTGGGSYNEQFF. The CDR3 nucleotides read TGTGCCAGCAGCTTAACGGGCGGGGGCTCCTACAATGAGCAGTTCTTC. The whole variable domain, remainder taken from reference TRBV7-3 and TRBJ2-1, is GAGVSQTPSNKVTEKGKYVELRCDPISGHTALYWYRQSLGQGPEFLIYFQGTGAADDSGLPNDRFFAVRPEGSVSTLKIQRTERGDSAVYLCASSLTGGGSYNEQFFGPGTRLTVL.

J is TRBJ2-1 and V is TRBV7-3; D is perhaps TRBD2 (6 bases). Germline V gene lookup returns CDR1 SGHTA and CDR2 FQGTGA. Deletions cut 3 bases from V and 0 bases from J, with 9 bases between. CDR3 length: 15 amino acids. The CDR3 here is CASSFRGGSYNEQFF. CDR3 DNA sequence: TGTGCCAGCAGCTTCCGGGGAGGCTCCTACAATGAGCAGTTCTTC. Together with reference TRBV7-3 and TRBJ2-1, the CDR3 gives the full variable domain: GAGVSQTPSNKVTEKGKYVELRCDPISGHTALYWYRQSLGQGPEFLIYFQGTGAADDSGLPNDRFFAVRPEGSVSTLKIQRTERGDSAVYLCASSFRGGSYNEQFFGPGTRLTVL.

The rearrangement joins TRBV6-6 to TRBJ2-1; 8 nucleotides align to TRBD1. The germline V gene encodes CDR1 MNHNY and CDR2 SVGAGI (reference sequence). V was pared by 4 bases and J by 6 bases, with 8 bases of the junction left unmatched. This CDR3 has 15 amino acids. The CDR3 protein is CASSSPGQGGNEQFF. The CDR3 DNA reads as TGTGCCAGCAGTTCCCCAGGACAGGGAGGCAATGAGCAGTTCTTC.

This CDR3 is CATSRDQGYYGYTF. CDR3 nucleotides: TGTGCCACCAGCAGAGATCAGGGGTACTATGGCTACACCTTC. The chain is built from TRBV15 and TRBJ1-2; weak D call: TRBD1 (6 bases). Germline V gene data show CDR1 as LNHNV and CDR2 as YYDKDF (reference sequence). The CDR3 covers 14 residues. V lost 0 bases and J lost 3, with 8 bases in between.

This rearrangement joins TRBV5-1 to TRBJ2-1, with TRBD1 matching 8 bases. Germline V lookup: CDR1 SGHRS, CDR2 YFSETQ. The V segment lost 2 bases and the J segment 7 bases; nucleotides outside the gene matches: 5. The CDR3 runs 14 residues. The CDR3 DNA reads TGCGCCAGCAGCTTCGGACAGGGTGGAAATGAGCAGTTCTTC. Its protein product is CASSFGQGGNEQFF. Supplemented by reference TRBV5-1 and TRBJ2-1, the full variable domain reads KAGVTQTPRYLIKTRGQQVTLSCSPISGHRSVSWYQQTPGQGLQFLFEYFSETQRNKGNFPGRFSGRQFSNSRSEMNVSTLELGDSALYLCASSFGQGGNEQFFGPGTRLTVL.

The chain uses TRBV11-3 and TRBJ2-2; maybe TRBD1 (5 bases). The CDR3 covers 13 residues. The germline CDR1 and CDR2 sequences are SGHNT and YENEEA. Trimming took off 2 bases at V and 6 bases at J, with 7 bases between the two ends. This CDR3 reads CASSLRGSGELFF. DNA for the CDR3: TGTGCCAGCAGCTTAAGGGGCTCCGGGGAGCTGTTTTTT.

This chain links TRBV30 with TRBJ1-5; D may be TRBD1 (6 bases). V was clipped by 3 bases and J by 4 bases, with 16 bases between them. This CDR3 spans 15 amino acids. The germline V gene encodes CDR1 GTSNPN and CDR2 SVGIG (reference sequence). CDR3 nucleotides: TGTGCCTGGAGCCTAGGTACAGGGATAAATCAGCCCCAGCATTTT. Translating gives CAWSLGTGINQPQHF. Variable domain in full (rest from reference TRBV30 and TRBJ1-5): SQTIHQWPATLVQPVGSPLSLECTVEGTSNPNLYWYRQAAGRGLQLLFYSVGIGQISSEVPQNLSASRPQDRQFILSSKKLLLSDSGFYLCAWSLGTGINQPQHFGDGTRLSIL.

This clone appeared once. The genes are TRBV2 and TRBJ2-3; tentative D call: TRBD1 (5 bases). Germline CDR1 SNHLY, CDR2 FYNNEI. V gave up 4 bases and J gave up 1 base, with 18 bases separating them. There are 17 residues in the CDR3. CDR3 nucleotides: TGTGCCAGCAGTGGGGGCAGGGTTCTTCTAGGCACAGATACGCAGTATTTT. Protein product: CASSGGRVLLGTDTQYF.

This chain uses TRBV6-4 with TRBJ2-7, with a tentative D call TRBD1 (6 bases). The CDR3 extends over 15 amino acids. Trimming stripped 1 base from V and 3 bases from J, with 13 bases between. Germline CDR1 is MRHNA and CDR2 is SNTAGT. CDR3 sequence reads: CASSDYHRVRYEQYV. The DNA for the CDR3 is TGTGCCAGCAGTGACTATCACAGGGTCCGCTACGAGCAGTACGTC.

This clone appeared once. The rearrangement uses TRBV2 and TRBJ1-1; TRBD1 is a possible D gene (6 bases). The germline CDR1 and CDR2 sequences are SNHLY and FYNNEI. This CDR3 spans 13 amino acids. V was shortened by 5 bases and J by 1 base, with 8 bases between the two germline ends. The DNA of the CDR3 is TGTGCCAGCAGTTTCAGGGGGAACACTGAAGCTTTCTTT. Its translation: CASSFRGNTEAFF.

CDR3 in amino acids: CASSVAGGETQYF. For the CDR3, the DNA is TGTGCCAGCAGCGTAGCGGGTGGTGAGACCCAGTACTTC. This rearrangement joins TRBV9 to TRBJ2-5; D ambiguous. The germline V gene has CDR1 SGDLS and CDR2 YYNGEE. The CDR3 is 13 residues long. Trimming left V 0 bases short and J 5 bases short, with 8 bases between. The full variable domain, with the rest looked up from reference TRBV9 and TRBJ2-5, is DSGVTQTPKHLITATGQRVTLRCSPRSGDLSVYWYQQSLDQGLQFLIQYYNGEERAKGNILERFSAQQFPDLHSELNLSSLELGDSALYFCASSVAGGETQYFGPGTRLLVL.

The gene calls are TRBV15 and TRBJ2-2, with a weak D call TRBD1 (5 bases). CDR3 length equals 17 residues. Trimming cost V 0 bases and J 0 bases, with 11 bases left between them. Germline loops: CDR1 LNHNV, CDR2 YYDKDF (reference sequence). The CDR3 DNA sequence: TGTGCCACCAGCAGAGATCCGACAGCCGCGAACACCGGGGAGCTGTTTTTT. Translated, it gives CATSRDPTAANTGELFF.

The V gene is TRBV10-3, the J gene TRBJ2-7, with D perhaps TRBD2 (6 bases). CDR1 ENHRY and CDR2 SYGVKD come from the germline V gene. Trimming removed 4 bases at V and 1 base at J, with 11 bases between. The CDR3 contains 14 residues. The CDR3 coding sequence is TGTGCCATCAGTGTAACCGGGGGATCCTACGAGCAGTACTTC. Translated, it gives CAISVTGGSYEQYF.